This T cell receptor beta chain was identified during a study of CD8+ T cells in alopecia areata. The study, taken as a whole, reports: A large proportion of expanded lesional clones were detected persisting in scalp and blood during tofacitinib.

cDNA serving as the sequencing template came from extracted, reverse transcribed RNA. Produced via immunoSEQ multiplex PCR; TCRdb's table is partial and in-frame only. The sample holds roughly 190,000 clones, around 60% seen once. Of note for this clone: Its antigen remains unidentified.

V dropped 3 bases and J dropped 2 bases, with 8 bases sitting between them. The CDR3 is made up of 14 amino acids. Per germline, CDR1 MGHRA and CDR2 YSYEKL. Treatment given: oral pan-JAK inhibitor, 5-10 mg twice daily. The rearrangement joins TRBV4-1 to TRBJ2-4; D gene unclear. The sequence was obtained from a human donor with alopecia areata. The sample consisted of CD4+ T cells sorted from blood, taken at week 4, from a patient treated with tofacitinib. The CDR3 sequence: CASSQSGSKNIQYF. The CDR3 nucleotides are TGCGCCAGCAGCCAGAGTGGGTCCAAAAACATTCAGTACTTC.